This TCR beta chain was found in a study of T cells expressing NK-cell markers. Notes on the study in general: NKG2C+ dominant clonotype frequencies in six donors were roughly 1.0-8% of CD8+ T cells.

Looked up from germline, CDR1 is KGHSH and CDR2 is LQKENI. The CDR3 has 17 amino acids. Each CDR3 protein gets one entry in TCRdb, which reprocessed the 5' RACE reads and gives no DNA. The listing records 550,000 or so distinct CDR3 sequences. With regard to this clonotype: What it recognizes is unknown.

The sequenced sample was blood T cells: a sorted CD56 or NKG2C T cell subset, CD4+ or CD8+ T cells, or bulk PBMC T cells (not recorded which). The chain combines TRBV18 with TRBJ2-2; TCRdb's D gene call, TRBD1, goes unchecked for lack of DNA. The TCR sequence derives from a man aged 18 to 30 in good health. This CDR3 reads CASSPSSTWGQTGELFF.